This T cell receptor (beta chain) was captured in a study of T cells in localized non-small cell lung cancer. Broader study findings: Density of T cells in blood, when higher, went with longer overall survival.

Method: immunoSEQ multiplex PCR; TCRdb's copy keeps in-frame clones and lacks some. Here the sample spans around 43,000 clones, around 90% being singletons. As regards this clone: Antigen unknown.

CDR1 and CDR2 (germline): SQVTM, ANQGSEA. The CDR3 has 13 residues. Unmatched junction bases numbered 5, after V lost 6 bases and J lost 4 bases. This TCR derives from a man aged 18 to 49 with stage I lung adenocarcinoma. Specimen: peripheral blood, collected before any cancer treatment. The gene calls are TRBV29-1 and TRBJ1-2, with TRBD1 identical over 10 bases. CDR3 coding DNA: TGCAGCGTAGGGACAGGGGACGCCTATGGCTACACCTTC. This translates into CSVGTGDAYGYTF. Supplemented by reference TRBV29-1 and TRBJ1-2, the full variable domain reads SAVISQKPSRDICQRGTSLTIQCQVDSQVTMMFWYRQQPGQSLTLIATANQGSEATYESGFVIDKFPISRPNLTFSTLTVSNMSPEDSSIYLCSVGTGDAYGYTFGSGTRLTVV.